One and the same sample provided the 24 T cell receptor beta chains below, sequenced in a study of tumor-infiltrating lymphocytes in primary liver carcinoma. Joint extraction of RNA and DNA used roughly 19-33 mg of bulk tissue that was unsorted. From around 500 ng of total RNA, TCR beta-specific cDNA was reverse-transcribed using a constant-region primer. Slightly modified ARM-PCR served as the procedure for the TCR beta libraries. These libraries came from three rounds of nested multiplex PCR. Primers for the first two PCR rounds were TRBV1-TRBV30 forward primers and a C-beta reverse primer (around 10 cycles per round). TCRdb passed the multiplex PCR reads through MiXCR, listing each CDR3 protein once. The top ten hold 26% of the sample, which has 80,000 or so distinct CDR3 sequences, roughly 71% seen once. Sequenced: tumor-adjacent normal liver tissue. The receptors shown here come from a man aged 35-49 years with primary liver carcinoma and hepatitis B virus infection.

This sequence joins TRBV11-2 and TRBJ2-7; the D gene is possibly TRBD1 (5 bases). CDR1 and CDR2 from the germline V gene are SGHAT and FQNNGV. V was pared by 5 bases and J by 7 bases, with 21 bases between. This CDR3 is built from 15 residues. The CDR3 region is CASSLPNAQGGEQYF. The DNA for the CDR3 is TGTGCCAGCAGCCTACCTAATGCGCAGGGCGGTGAGCAGTACTTC.

In the case of this clonotype: This CDR3 is missing its conserved last phenylalanine or tryptophan, likely due to a read error. V gene TRBV12-3 or TRBV12-4 combines with J gene TRBJ1-4; unclear D gene. V lost 0 bases and J 7 bases, leaving 6 bases between the germline ends. This CDR3 is built from 13 residues. The CDR3 coding sequence is TGTGCCAGCAGTTTAGCGGGAATTGAAAAACTGTTTTTA. This encodes CASSLAGIEKLFL.

To note about this clonotype: At one of its ends the junction is not consistent with the germline gene, which may arise from a read error. The chain joins TRBV5-4 to TRBJ2-7, with a weak D call TRBD1 (5 bases). Germline values: CDR1 SGHNT, CDR2 YYREEE (reference sequence). The CDR3 is 14 amino acids. The CDR3 nucleotides read TGTGCCAGCAGCTGGGGCTACAGACCCTGCGAGCTGTACTTC. This encodes CASSWGYRPCELYF.

The sample holds a few counts of this clonotype. This sequence joins TRBV11-2 and TRBJ2-2, with D perhaps TRBD2 (5 bases). Germline V gives CDR1 SGHAT, CDR2 FQNNGV. V shed 8 bases and J shed 4 bases, with 14 bases lying between them. CDR3 length: 14 residues. This CDR3 reads CASAGQLSTGELFF. CDR3 bases: TGTGCCAGCGCGGGTCAGTTGAGCACCGGGGAGCTGTTTTTT.

This clonotype was counted many times. This chain connects TRBV6-2 or TRBV6-3 to TRBJ2-2; 8 nucleotides agree with TRBD2. The junction had 8 bases not matched to a gene; V was cut back by 2 bases and J by 3 bases. Germline V gene lookup returns CDR1 MNHEY and CDR2 SVGEGT. The CDR3 is 17 amino acids. The CDR3 DNA sequence: TGTGCCAGCAGTTACACTTCTAGCGGGCCCTACACCGGGGAGCTGTTTTTT. Translating it yields CASSYTSSGPYTGELFF.

This clonotype has a single count. Being one base from a much bigger clone, this may be a read error. The chain couples TRBV6-4 to TRBJ1-5, with 8 bases identical to TRBD1. The V segment lost 5 bases and the J segment 2 bases; nucleotides outside the gene matches: 5. CDR3 size: 15 residues. The germline CDR1 and CDR2 sequences are MRHNA and SNTAGT. CDR3 nucleotides: TGTGCCAGCAGTTCAGGGGGCGAAGGCAATCAGCCCCAGCATTTT. It codes for CASSSGGEGNQPQHF.

A word on this clonotype: This may stem from a read error, because a much larger clone lies one nucleotide away. This chain links TRBV7-9 with TRBJ2-3; D is possibly TRBD2 (5 bases). Germline CDR1 reads SEHNR; CDR2 reads FQNEAQ (reference sequence). There are 16 residues in the CDR3. The CDR3 here is CTSSPGLGHTLYTQYF. The CDR3 coding sequence is TGTACCAGCAGCCCAGGACTTGGGCATACTCTATATACGCAGTATTTT.

Notes on this clonotype: The junction shows a germline mismatch at one end, possibly a read error. This chain links TRBV6-2 or TRBV6-3 with TRBJ2-1; TRBD2 matches at 8 bases. Per the germline V gene, CDR1 is MNHEY and CDR2 is SVGEGT. CDR3 length equals 14 residues. The DNA for the CDR3 is TGTGCTAGCAGTTACCAGCGGGAGCGCTCGTGGCAGTTCTTC. Translation: CASSYQRERSWQFF.

This clonotype was found a few times. This chain joins TRBV29-1 and TRBJ2-7; D could derive from TRBD1 or TRBD2 (5 bases each). The V and J ends lost 7 bases and 2 bases respectively, with 21 bases between them. From germline, CDR1 is SQVTM and CDR2 ANQGSEA. The CDR3 is 15 residues long. The CDR3 loop reads CSAASGWGMPYEQYF. The CDR3 DNA is TGCAGCGCTGCGAGTGGATGGGGGATGCCCTACGAGCAGTACTTC.

Of note for this clonotype: Since the CDR3 does not end with the conserved phenylalanine or tryptophan, this likely comes from a read error. The rearrangement uses TRBV11-2 and TRBJ2-1; TRBD2 agrees at 9 bases. The germline V gene encodes CDR1 SGHAT and CDR2 FQNNGV. The CDR3 consists of 16 residues. CDR3 loop: CVSSLELLAGINEQFS. CDR3 in DNA: TGTGTCAGCAGCTTGGAGCTCCTAGCGGGAATCAATGAGCAGTTCTCC.

The count of this clonotype is one. The junction departs from the called germline gene at one end, perhaps through a read error. The rearrangement links TRBV18 to TRBJ2-7; no clear D gene. This CDR3 comprises 16 residues. Germline V gene lookup returns CDR1 KGHSH and CDR2 LQKENI. The CDR3 loop reads CSSSQSSGPQFYEQYF. In DNA form, the CDR3 reads TGTTCCAGCTCGCAGTCCTCCGGGCCACAATTCTACGAGCAGTACTTC.

This clonotype qualifies as medium-sized (0.01 to 0.1%). The chain has TRBV11-2 and TRBJ2-5; tentative D call: TRBD2 (6 bases). Germline CDR1 and CDR2: SGHAT and FQNNGV. V was cut by 3 bases and J by 3 bases, with 8 bases left in between. The CDR3 is made up of 13 amino acids. This chain's CDR3 is CASSLAGKETQYF. DNA for the CDR3: TGTGCCAGCAGCTTGGCGGGAAAAGAGACCCAGTACTTC. Full variable domain (missing parts from reference TRBV11-2 and TRBJ2-5): EAGVAQSPRYKIIEKRQSVAFWCNPISGHATLYWYQQILGQGPKLLIQFQNNGVVDDSQLPKDRFSAERLKGVDSTLKIQPAKLEDSAVYLCASSLAGKETQYFGPGTRLLVL.

Of note for this clonotype: Mismatch with germline at one junction end may stem from a read error. The chain joins TRBV12-3 or TRBV12-4 to TRBJ1-5; a possible D gene is TRBD1 (5 bases). CDR3 length equals 15 residues. Here the CDR3 DNA reads TGTGCCAGCAGCCCAGCAGGGAGATTCAATCAGTCCCAGCATTTT. This gives the protein CASSPAGRFNQSQHF.

This clonotype showed up just a few times. One end of the junction does not line up with germline, which may come from a read error. The chain uses TRBV29-1 and TRBJ2-2; possible D gene TRBD2, 5 bases. Germline values: CDR1 SQVTM, CDR2 ANQGSEA. The CDR3 is 11 amino acids. The CDR3 is CSVADTGELLF. CDR3 coding DNA: TGCAGCGTTGCTGACACCGGGGAGCTGCTTTTT.

In its sample, this clonotype was seen once. The junction departs from germline at one end; a sequencing error may be responsible. This chain connects TRBV12-3 or TRBV12-4 to TRBJ2-1, with TRBD1 as a possible D gene (6 bases). The CDR3 contains 16 residues. CDR3 sequence: CASSLTPDRPDNVQFF. The CDR3 DNA reads TGTGCCAGCAGTCTCACTCCGGACAGACCCGACAATGTGCAGTTCTTC.

This clonotype was observed a single time. This chain joins TRBV5-4 and TRBJ2-5, with D tentatively TRBD1 (7 bases). Germline V gene lookup returns CDR1 SGHNT and CDR2 YYREEE (reference sequence). Trimming removed 2 bases at V and 9 bases at J, with 17 bases between. The CDR3 has 14 residues. The CDR3 bases are TGTGCCAGCAGCTTACAGGGGATTGGGGAGGCCCAGTACTTC. It codes for CASSLQGIGEAQYF. Looking up the rest from reference TRBV5-4 and TRBJ2-5 gives the full variable domain: ETGVTQSPTHLIKTRGQQVTLRCSSQSGHNTVSWYQQALGQGPQFIFQYYREEENGRGNFPPRFSGLQFPNYSSELNVNALELDDSALYLCASSLQGIGEAQYFGPGTRLLVL.

This clonotype occurred a few times. This may arise from a read error, as a much more abundant clone is one base away. J is TRBJ2-1 and V is TRBV6-6; D is possibly TRBD1 (6 bases). This CDR3 comprises 14 residues. Germline V gene lookup returns CDR1 MNHNY and CDR2 SVGAGI (reference sequence). This CDR3 reads CASSTSGTYNEKFF. Written as DNA, the CDR3 is TGTGCCAGCAGTACCTCCGGGACATACAATGAGAAGTTCTTC.

Regarding this clonotype: A much larger clone differs from this one at a single base, so this may be a read error. The genes are TRBV29-1 and TRBJ2-7; 7 nucleotides align to TRBD2. The germline V gene encodes CDR1 SQVTM and CDR2 ANQGSEA. The CDR3 totals 14 residues. The DNA of the CDR3 is TGCAGTGCTTCCGCGGCGGGAGATTTCCCAGAGCAGTACTTC. Amino acid sequence: CSASAAGDFPEQYF.

This clonotype turned up a few times. The rearrangement links TRBV18 to TRBJ1-4; 8 bases are shared with TRBD1. From germline, CDR1 is KGHSH and CDR2 LQKENI. Trimming cost V 3 bases and J 8 bases; bases outside gene matches: 2. The CDR3 is 13 residues long. Here the CDR3 DNA reads TGTGCCAGCTCACCGGACAGGGAGGAAAAACTGTTTTTT. It codes for CASSPDREEKLFF.

In its sample, this clonotype was seen many times. The chain is built from TRBV6-5 and TRBJ2-1; 7 nucleotides match TRBD2. In germline, CDR1 is MNHEY, CDR2 SVGAGI. J lost 0 bases, V lost 0 bases, and 11 bases had no gene match. This CDR3 has 19 amino acids. The CDR3 DNA reads as TGTGCCAGCAGTTACTCGACCGGTAGCGGGTCAGGCTCCTACAATGAGCAGTTCTTC. Translation gives CASSYSTGSGSGSYNEQFF.

Of note for this clonotype: One end of the junction fails to match germline, which may point to a read error. The chain uses TRBV6-5 and TRBJ1-2, with D uncertain. Germline assignment: CDR1 MNHEY and CDR2 SVGAGI. This CDR3 has 15 amino acids. CDR3 nucleotides: TGTGCCAGCAGCACGCTAGTGGGTTCCTACTATGGCTATACCTTC. Its translation is CASSTLVGSYYGYTF.

This clonotype has more than one count but fewer than ten. The chain joins TRBV29-1 to TRBJ2-7; 10 nucleotides align to TRBD2. V dropped 0 bases and J dropped 3; count of bases not matched to a gene: 5. The CDR3 extends over 15 amino acids. The V gene's germline CDR1 is SQVTM and CDR2 ANQGSEA. In DNA, the CDR3 is TGCAGCGTTGAAGATGCGACTAGCGGGCACTACGAGCAGTACTTC. This codes for CSVEDATSGHYEQYF.

The rearrangement joins TRBV29-1 to TRBJ2-3; perhaps TRBD2 as D (5 bases). From germline, CDR1 is SQVTM and CDR2 ANQGSEA. Trimming pared 8 bases from V and 5 bases from J, leaving 20 bases between. CDR3 length: 14 residues. CDR3 protein: CSLGSVRAVDTQYF. The DNA for the CDR3 is TGCAGCCTTGGATCCGTGAGGGCGGTAGATACGCAGTATTTT.

This clonotype has just a few counts. Germline and junction disagree at one end, which may indicate a read error. V and J are TRBV6-5 and TRBJ2-7; TRBD1 matches at 8 bases. The CDR3 totals 14 residues. Germline V lookup: CDR1 MNHEY, CDR2 SVGAGI. The DNA of the CDR3 is TGTGCCAGTAGTCCCCGGACAGGGAACTACGAGCAGCACTTC. It encodes CASSPRTGNYEQHF.